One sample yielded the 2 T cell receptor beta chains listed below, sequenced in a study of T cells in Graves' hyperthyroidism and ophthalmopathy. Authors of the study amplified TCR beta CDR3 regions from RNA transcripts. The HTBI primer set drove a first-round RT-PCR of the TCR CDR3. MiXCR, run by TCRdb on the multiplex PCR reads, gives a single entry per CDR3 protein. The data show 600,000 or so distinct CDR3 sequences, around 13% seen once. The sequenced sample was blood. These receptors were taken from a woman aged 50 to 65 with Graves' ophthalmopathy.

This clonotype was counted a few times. The CDR3 reads CASSIFLGGGPGEQFF. The CDR3 DNA reads as TGTGCCAGTAGTATCTTTTTAGGGGGAGGGCCGGGTGAGCAGTTCTTC. The V and J genes are TRBV19 and TRBJ2-1; TRBD2 might be the D (7 bases). Deletions cut 3 bases from V and 9 bases from J, with 21 bases between. Germline CDR1 reads LNHDA; CDR2 reads SQIVND (reference sequence). The CDR3 has 16 amino acids.

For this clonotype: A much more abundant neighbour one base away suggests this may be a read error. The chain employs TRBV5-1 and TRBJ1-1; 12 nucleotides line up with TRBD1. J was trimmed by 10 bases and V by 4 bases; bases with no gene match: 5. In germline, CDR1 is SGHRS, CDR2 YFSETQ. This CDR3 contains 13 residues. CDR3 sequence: CASSAGTGGPAFF. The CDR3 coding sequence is TGCGCCAGCAGCGCCGGGACAGGGGGCCCAGCTTTCTTT.